Each of the 7 T cell receptor beta chains below was sequenced from the same sample in a study of PD-1 blockade in mismatch repair-deficient tumors. Generated by immunoSEQ multiplex PCR, the TCRdb table keeps only in-frame clones and is missing some. This repertoire shows roughly 110,000 clones, over 65% found once; its top ten account for 4.7%. The sample consisted of peripheral blood, taken 60 weeks after starting pembrolizumab. The source of these receptors is an adult with mismatch repair-deficient cancer.

For the CDR3, the DNA is TGTGCCAGCAGCTTAGGGGAACCCTACGAGCAGTACTTC. Residues: CASSLGEPYEQYF. This chain joins TRBV7-6 and TRBJ2-7; D is undetermined. CDR1 is SGHVS and CDR2 is FNYEAQ in the germline V gene. The CDR3 is made up of 13 amino acids. V was pared by 1 base and J by 2 bases, with 6 bases between.

The chain links TRBV9 to TRBJ2-5; TRBD1 matches at 12 bases. Per germline, CDR1 SGDLS and CDR2 YYNGEE. Trimming took 2 bases from V and 4 from J; bases not matched to a gene: 3. This CDR3 comprises 15 residues. The CDR3 is CASSVGTGGAETQYF. The CDR3 region has the DNA TGTGCCAGCAGCGTCGGGACAGGGGGCGCAGAGACCCAGTACTTC.

J is TRBJ2-7 and V is TRBV2, with 7 bases that match TRBD2. The germline V gene encodes CDR1 SNHLY and CDR2 FYNNEI. The V gene end was trimmed by 7 bases and the J gene end by 0 bases; junction bases not matched to a gene: 6. CDR3 length: 14 amino acids. The CDR3 sequence: CASTAGLVSYEQYF. In nucleotides, the CDR3 is TGTGCCAGCACCGCAGGACTAGTCTCCTACGAGCAGTACTTC.

This clone has only a few counts. The chain employs TRBV14 and TRBJ1-1; D unresolved. V lost 4 bases and J lost 3, with 6 bases in between. Germline V CDR1 and CDR2: SGHDN, FVKESK. The CDR3 is 12 residues long. The DNA for the CDR3 is TGTGCCAGCAGCCTGGAGTACACTGAAGCTTTCTTT. It yields the protein CASSLEYTEAFF.

In nucleotides, the CDR3 is TGTGCCAGTACTCTATATGGAACAGGGGCGGCGTCGTACACTGAAGCTTTCTTT. Amino acid sequence: CASTLYGTGAASYTEAFF. The rearrangement links TRBV19 to TRBJ1-1; 7 positions match TRBD1. V lost 7 bases to trimming and J lost 3 bases; unmatched junction nucleotides: 20. This CDR3 spans 18 amino acids. Germline V gene data show CDR1 as LNHDA and CDR2 as SQIVND (reference sequence).

The chain has TRBV21-1 and TRBJ2-5; the table's D call TRBD1 went unverified against the DNA. TRBV21-1 is annotated as a pseudogene. There are 16 residues in the CDR3. The CDR3 region has the DNA TGTGCCAGCAGCAACTCCGGCCGACAGTACCAAGAGACCCAGTACTTC. Amino acid sequence: CASSNSGRQYQETQYF.

DNA of the CDR3: TGTGCCAGCAGCCGATCAGAAGAAACTAATGAAAAACTGTTTTTT. It specifies CASSRSEETNEKLFF. The chain joins TRBV7-2 to TRBJ1-4; no firm D call. CDR3 length: 15 residues. Germline CDR1 reads SGHTA; CDR2 reads FQGNSA. V was shortened by 5 bases and J by 1 base, with 11 bases between the two germline ends.